The rows below give T cell receptor beta chains drawn from one sample of a study of shared clonotypes between healthy human individuals. The table came from immunoSEQ multiplex PCR; TCRdb's copy has only in-frame clones and leaves some out. In the table there are about 520,000 clones, roughly 95% of which are singletons. Sequencing input: naive CD4+ T cells sorted from blood. These receptors were obtained from a woman younger than 45 in good health. CDR3s include the opening cysteine and the closing phenylalanine or tryptophan. The D gene is left open where the match is weak. A row's size may be missing; if present it is once, few, many or a size class.

v_call	j_call	cdr3_length	d_call	clone_size	cdr3_nt	cdr3_aa
TRBV14	TRBJ1-1	13	NA	NA	TGTGCCAGCAGCGGGCTCGGGGTCACTGAAGCTTTCTTT	CASSGLGVTEAFF
TRBV30	TRBJ2-7	12	TRBD2	NA	TGTGCCTCCTCCGCGGGGGGCTACGAGCAGTACTTC	CASSAGGYEQYF
TRBV7-9	TRBJ1-5	18	TRBD1	NA	TGTGCCAGCAGCAAACGACAGGGGTCCACGGATAGCAATCAGCCCCAGCATTTT	CASSKRQGSTDSNQPQHF
TRBV10-3	TRBJ1-1	14	NA	NA	TGTGCCATCAGCCTTGGACAGACGAACACTGAAGCTTTCTTT	CAISLGQTNTEAFF
TRBV19	TRBJ2-1	11	NA	NA	TGTGCCAGTAGTATTGACAATGAGCAGTTCTTC	CASSIDNEQFF
TRBV15	TRBJ2-1	14	NA	NA	TGTGCCACCAGCAGGGACTATCGGGGCAATGAGCAGTTCTTC	CATSRDYRGNEQFF
TRBV7-9	TRBJ1-2	16	NA	once	TGTGCCAGCAGCAAAAGGGACCGTCCACCTTTCTATGGCTACACCTTC	CASSKRDRPPFYGYTF
TRBV4-1	TRBJ2-5	19	NA	NA	TGCGCCAGCAGCCAAGGACGATCTGGCCCGCGGGGTACGCTAGAGACCCAGTACTTC	CASSQGRSGPRGTLETQYF
TRBV5-1	TRBJ2-5	14	NA	NA	TGCGCCAGCAGCTTGGGGGGGGCCCAAGAGACCCAGTACTTC	CASSLGGAQETQYF
TRBV7-9	TRBJ2-7	13	TRBD1	once	TGTGCCAGCAGTCGGGACAGCCCCTACGAGCAGTACTTC	CASSRDSPYEQYF
TRBV28	TRBJ1-1	14	NA	NA	TGTGCCAGCAGTTTAGAGAGGGAGGACACTGAAGCTTTCTTT	CASSLEREDTEAFF
TRBV19	TRBJ1-1	13	NA	NA	TGTGCCAGTAGAGGACTGGTAGGAACTGAAGCTTTCTTT	CASRGLVGTEAFF
TRBV5-4	TRBJ2-2	17	TRBD1	NA	TGTGCCAGCAGCCCCCGGCAGGGGGCCCGTAACACCGGGGAGCTGTTTTTT	CASSPRQGARNTGELFF
TRBV19	TRBJ1-2	15	NA	NA	TGTGCCAGTAGTATCGCGGACACCCTATGGGATGGCTACACCTTC	CASSIADTLWDGYTF
TRBV28	TRBJ2-7	16	TRBD1	NA	TGTGCCAGCAGGATGTCAACCGGGACAGGAGACTACGAGCAGTACTTC	CASRMSTGTGDYEQYF
TRBV18	TRBJ1-2	16	NA	NA	TGTGCCAGCTCACCACGCGGCAGGAAAGGCTACTATGGCTACACCTTC	CASSPRGRKGYYGYTF
TRBV15	TRBJ1-1	14	TRBD1	once	TGTGCCACCAGCCTAGGGGACAGTAAGACTGAAGCTTTCTTT	CATSLGDSKTEAFF
TRBV28	TRBJ2-5	16	TRBD2	NA	TGTGCCAGCAGTTTGAGCACTAGCGGCTATCAAGAGACCCAGTACTTC	CASSLSTSGYQETQYF
TRBV29-1	TRBJ1-1	12	NA	once	TGCAGCGCCCGACAGTCTAACACTGAAGCTTTCTTT	CSARQSNTEAFF
TRBV10-2	TRBJ1-3	15	NA	NA	TGCGCCAGCAGTGAGTCCGGGGTCTCTGGAAACACCATATATTTT	CASSESGVSGNTIYF
TRBV7-4	TRBJ2-6	17	NA	NA	TGTGCCAGCAGCCAACTTCAGTCACAAAGTCGGGCCAACGTCCTGACTTTC	CASSQLQSQSRANVLTF
TRBV6-5	TRBJ2-7	11	NA	NA	TGTGCCAGCAGGGGGGGCCACGAGCAGTACTTC	CASRGGHEQYF
TRBV15	TRBJ2-1	14	NA	NA	TGTGCCACCAGCAGAGATTCTTTTAAGGGGGAGCAGTTCTTC	CATSRDSFKGEQFF
TRBV10-2	TRBJ2-5	14	NA	NA	TGCGCCAGCAGCCCCCCGGGGGTCCAAGAGACCCAGTACTTC	CASSPPGVQETQYF
TRBV2	TRBJ1-5	14	TRBD1	few	TGTGCCAGCAAACTGGGACAGGGAAATCAGCCCCAGCATTTT	CASKLGQGNQPQHF
TRBV2	TRBJ1-4	12	NA	NA	TGTGCCAGCTGTGGCAACAGGATTTTACTGTTTTTT	CASCGNRILLFF
TRBV30	TRBJ2-7	13	NA	NA	TGTGCCTGGAGTATCAGGGGGGACTACGAGCAGTACTTC	CAWSIRGDYEQYF
TRBV30	TRBJ1-4	16	TRBD1	NA	TGTGCCGGGAAGGGGACAGGGAATGTGGTGGTTGAAAAACTGTTTTTT	CAGKGTGNVVVEKLFF
TRBV7-9	TRBJ2-2	15	NA	NA	TGTGCCAGCAGCTTACCAGGGGCGGGCACCGGGGAGCTGTTTTTT	CASSLPGAGTGELFF
TRBV20-1	TRBJ2-5	11	NA	NA	TGCAGTGCTAGGATGCGAGAGACCCAGTACTTC	CSARMRETQYF
TRBV28	TRBJ1-2	14	NA	NA	TGTGCCAGCAGTTCCGGGACGGAAGTTTATGGCTACACCTTC	CASSSGTEVYGYTF
TRBV10-2	TRBJ2-3	12	NA	NA	TGCGCCAGCAGTGAGACCGAGGATACGCAGTATTTT	CASSETEDTQYF
TRBV27	TRBJ2-6	15	NA	NA	TGTGCCAGCAGTTCCGGATCTCTCGGAGCCAACGTCCTGACTTTC	CASSSGSLGANVLTF
TRBV5-1	TRBJ2-7	13	NA	NA	TGCGCCAGCAGCTCGCACGTTGCCTACGAGCAGTACTTC	CASSSHVAYEQYF
TRBV5-4	TRBJ1-2	13	NA	NA	TGTGCCAGCAGCTTGGGACGGATCTATGGCTACACCTTC	CASSLGRIYGYTF
TRBV6-5	TRBJ2-5	13	NA	NA	TGTGCCAGCAGTATGGCGGGAAAAGAGACCCAGTACTTC	CASSMAGKETQYF
TRBV27	TRBJ2-2	16	TRBD2	NA	TGTGCCAGCAGACCGGGACTAGCGGGAATCACCGGGGAGCTGTTTTTT	CASRPGLAGITGELFF
TRBV28	TRBJ2-7	12	TRBD1	few	TGTGCCAGCAGGGGGACAGCCTACGAGCAGTACTTC	CASRGTAYEQYF
TRBV18	TRBJ2-3	17	NA	NA	TGTGCCAGCTCACCACCTGGCAGCGCCCGGTCTACAGATACGCAGTATTTT	CASSPPGSARSTDTQYF
TRBV5-1	TRBJ2-1	16	TRBD1	NA	TGCGCCAGCAGTCCCGGGACAGGGACGCCCTACAATGAGCAGTTCTTC	CASSPGTGTPYNEQFF
TRBV6-7	TRBJ2-7	14	NA	NA	TGTGCCAGCAGTCGTTCCGGGACGCGGGACGAGCAGTACTTC	CASSRSGTRDEQYF
TRBV18	TRBJ2-5	13	NA	NA	TGTGCCAGCTTCCGGTCCTCCCAAGAGACCCAGTACTTC	CASFRSSQETQYF
TRBV5-1	TRBJ1-1	14	TRBD1	NA	TGCGCCAGTGCACAGGGGGTCCGTGGCACTGAAGCTTTCTTT	CASAQGVRGTEAFF
TRBV27	TRBJ1-2	15	NA	NA	TGTGCCAGCAGTTTAGACAGACTGCTTAACTATGGCTACACCTTC	CASSLDRLLNYGYTF
TRBV28	TRBJ2-7	14	NA	NA	TGTGCCAGCAGATGGACGGAAAGCTCCTACGAGCAGTACTTC	CASRWTESSYEQYF
TRBV13	TRBJ1-3	14	TRBD1	NA	TGTGCCAGCAGCTCTCGGACAGGCAGGAACACCATATATTTT	CASSSRTGRNTIYF
TRBV2	TRBJ1-3	16	NA	NA	TGTGCCAGCAGTTCGGGGTATTTCAACTCTGGAAACACCATATATTTT	CASSSGYFNSGNTIYF
TRBV6-4	TRBJ2-3	13	TRBD2	NA	TGTGCCAGCAGTGAGCTAGCGGGGGATACGCAGTATTTT	CASSELAGDTQYF
TRBV7-3	TRBJ1-1	14	TRBD1	NA	TGTGCCAGCAGGGACCAGGGACAGGGTGGTAGGGCTTTCTTT	CASRDQGQGGRAFF
TRBV11-2	TRBJ1-2	15	NA	once	TGTGCCAGCAGCTTAGACAGGGGACCAAACTATGGCTACACCTTC	CASSLDRGPNYGYTF
TRBV9	TRBJ1-2	13	NA	NA	TGTGCCATTTTTTTTGGTGCTAACTATGGCTACACCTTC	CAIFFGANYGYTF
TRBV18	TRBJ2-5	15	TRBD2	NA	TGTGCCAGCTCACGCCTAGCGGGAGCCCCCGAGACCCAGTACTTC	CASSRLAGAPETQYF
TRBV6-5	TRBJ2-5	15	TRBD2	NA	TGTGCCAGCAGCAGGACTAGCGGGACCCCAGAGACCCAGTACTTC	CASSRTSGTPETQYF
TRBV21-1	TRBJ1-4	14	NA	once	TGTGCCAGCATTTCGGACAGGGAGTATGAAAAACTGTTTTTT	CASISDREYEKLFF
TRBV18	TRBJ2-7	13	NA	NA	TGTGCCAGCTCACCAGGGACTTCATACGAGCAGTACTTC	CASSPGTSYEQYF